These 26 T cell receptor beta chains were sequenced from one sample in a study of neurological immune-mediated disorders. Time point defined: longitudinal time-point 2. Via MiXCR, TCRdb re-called the 5' RACE reads, giving one row per CDR3 protein. The sample includes about 33,000 distinct CDR3 sequences, 10% to 15% seen only once; the top ten take around 2.5%. Source material: PBMCs. Source of these receptors: a woman in her forties in good health.

This clonotype qualifies as medium-sized (0.01 to 0.1%). The chain carries TRBV6-2 or TRBV6-3 and TRBJ2-2; D call uncertain. Trimming pared 5 bases from V and 5 bases from J, leaving 9 bases between. This CDR3 spans 13 amino acids. The germline CDR1 and CDR2 sequences are MNHEY and SVGEGT. The CDR3 DNA follows: TGTGCCAGCAGTCCCCCCATAACCGGGGAGCTGTTTTTT. This translates into CASSPPITGELFF.

This clonotype was counted many times. The chain joins TRBV10-3 to TRBJ1-1; 8 nucleotides line up with TRBD1. Unmatched junction bases numbered 6, after V lost 4 bases and J lost 11 bases. CDR3 length: 12 residues. CDR1 and CDR2 (germline): ENHRY, SYGVKD. The CDR3, as DNA: TGTGCCATCAGTGGCACAGGGGGAACTGCTTTCTTT. This codes for CAISGTGGTAFF.

In nucleotides, the CDR3 is TGCGCCAGCAGCCGTGTCCTAGCGGGACAAGAGACCCAGTACTTC. Its translation is CASSRVLAGQETQYF. The chain recombines TRBV5-1 with TRBJ2-5; 9 positions agree with TRBD2. After removal of 4 bases from V and 2 bases from J, the junction contained 6 bases not matched to a gene. The CDR3 length is 15 residues. Germline CDR1 and CDR2: SGHRS and YFSETQ.

This clonotype was recorded at least ten times. V usage is TRBV5-6 and J usage is TRBJ2-7; 8 bases match TRBD1. The CDR3 spans 14 residues. Looked up from germline, CDR1 is SGHDT and CDR2 is YYEEEE. J was trimmed by 4 bases and V by 7 bases; bases with no gene match: 10. The CDR3, as DNA: TGTGCCAGCGGGACTGGGACAGGCTCTTACGAGCAGTACTTC. It is translated as CASGTGTGSYEQYF.

This clonotype was seen many times. The V gene is TRBV12-3 or TRBV12-4, the J gene TRBJ1-1; weak D call: TRBD1 (6 bases). The ends were cut back, 6 bases at V and 8 bases at J, with 22 bases in the middle. The CDR3 extends over 15 amino acids. CDR3 bases: TGTGCCAGCAGCCCCACCTCAGGGGCGGTCCGGGAAGCTTTCTTT. Residues: CASSPTSGAVREAFF.

The sample holds many counts of this clonotype. The CDR3 DNA follows: TGTGCCAGCAGCCGGGGACAGGCGGAAAATTCACCCCTCCACTTT. Its protein product is CASSRGQAENSPLHF. This chain uses TRBV5-6 with TRBJ1-6, with 8 bases aligning to TRBD1. There are 15 residues in the CDR3. Germline lookup yields CDR1 SGHDT and CDR2 YYEEEE. J lost 7 bases, V lost 4 bases, and 7 bases had no gene match.

This clonotype came up many times. The J gene is TRBJ2-1, the V gene TRBV3-1; 7 bases line up with TRBD2. The J segment lost 6 bases and the V segment lost 4 bases, leaving 6 bases of the junction unmatched. CDR1 and CDR2 from the germline V gene are LGHDT and YNNKEL (reference sequence). The CDR3 contains 14 residues. The CDR3: CASSLSRGINEQFF. CDR3 coding DNA: TGTGCCAGCAGCCTGTCGCGGGGGATCAATGAGCAGTTCTTC.

This clonotype was counted ten times or more. This chain connects TRBV7-2 to TRBJ2-7; 12 bases are shared with TRBD2. This CDR3 has 15 amino acids. CDR1 is SGHTA and CDR2 is FQGNSA in the germline V gene. Germline trimming cut 5 bases from V and 3 bases from J; bases unmatched to any gene: 5. The CDR3 is CASSAGTSGYYEQYF. The CDR3 DNA is TGTGCCAGCAGCGCAGGGACTAGCGGGTACTACGAGCAGTACTTC.

This clonotype was recorded at least ten times. The J gene is TRBJ2-3, the V gene TRBV7-2; D remains ambiguous. The CDR3 sequence is 20 residues long. CDR1 is SGHTA and CDR2 is FQGNSA in the germline V gene. Trimming shortened V by 4 bases and J by 0 bases, and 26 bases separated the two germline ends. The DNA for the CDR3 is TGTGCCAGCAGCTCCCGTGGACGATCTGGTCCCTTCCCTAGCACAGATACGCAGTATTTT. It yields the protein CASSSRGRSGPFPSTDTQYF.

This clonotype was recorded at least ten times. The V and J genes are TRBV7-2 and TRBJ2-1, with D possibly being TRBD1 or TRBD2 (6 bases each). CDR3 length: 17 amino acids. Germline CDR1 reads SGHTA; CDR2 reads FQGNSA. V dropped 5 bases and J dropped 6 bases, with 23 bases sitting between them. The CDR3 spells CASSTRGASAGLNEQFF. As DNA, the CDR3 is TGTGCCAGCAGCACAAGGGGGGCGTCGGCGGGCCTCAATGAGCAGTTCTTC.

This clonotype was observed at least ten times. The J gene is TRBJ2-5, the V gene TRBV7-9; D may be TRBD1 (5 bases). The CDR3 consists of 13 residues. The germline CDR1 and CDR2 sequences are SEHNR and FQNEAQ (reference sequence). Trimming cost V 4 bases and J 1 base, with 7 bases left between them. The CDR3 protein is CASSWGPQETQYF. CDR3 coding DNA: TGTGCCAGCAGCTGGGGCCCCCAAGAGACCCAGTACTTC.

This clonotype was detected once. A much larger clone differs from this one at a single base, so this may be a read error. The CDR3: CATSREGRNYGYTF. CDR3 in DNA: TGTGCCACCAGCAGAGAGGGCAGGAACTATGGCTACACCTTC. The V and J genes are TRBV15 and TRBJ1-2, with D unresolved. Deletions cut 0 bases from V and 2 bases from J, with 7 bases between. The CDR3 sequence is 14 residues long. The germline V gene has CDR1 LNHNV and CDR2 YYDKDF (reference sequence).

This clonotype was recorded at least ten times. The chain combines TRBV7-2 with TRBJ1-1, with TRBD1 identical over 7 bases. The germline V gene encodes CDR1 SGHTA and CDR2 FQGNSA. V lost 5 bases and J lost 2; bases outside the gene matches: 5. The length of the CDR3 is 14 residues. The CDR3 sequence: CASSIDRANTEAFF. Written as DNA, the CDR3 is TGTGCCAGCAGCATTGACAGGGCCAACACTGAAGCTTTCTTT.

V gene TRBV18 combines with J gene TRBJ2-3; no clear D gene. This CDR3 comprises 15 residues. Germline V lookup: CDR1 KGHSH, CDR2 LQKENI. V lost 1 base to trimming and J lost 4 bases, with 12 bases between them. In DNA, the CDR3 is TGTGCCAGCTCACCACGGCCTGCTGGAGCAGATACGCAGTATTTT. It yields the protein CASSPRPAGADTQYF.

The chain links TRBV30 to TRBJ2-3; 8 bases line up with TRBD2. This CDR3 contains 15 residues. Trimming cost V 0 bases and J 4 bases; bases outside gene matches: 6. Germline V gives CDR1 GTSNPN, CDR2 SVGIG (reference sequence). CDR3: CAWSVLGSGADTQYF. In DNA, the CDR3 is TGTGCCTGGAGTGTACTCGGTAGCGGGGCAGATACGCAGTATTTT.

In its sample, this clonotype was seen many times. The chain is built from TRBV20-1 and TRBJ2-5; TRBD1 aligns across 7 bases. The CDR3 totals 12 residues. The J segment lost 7 bases and the V segment lost 3 bases, leaving 5 bases of the junction unmatched. CDR1 and CDR2 (germline): DFQATT, SNEGSKA (reference sequence). CDR3 region: CSASRGSGTQYF. The CDR3 DNA reads as TGCAGTGCTAGCAGGGGGTCGGGGACCCAGTACTTC.

The CDR3 spells CSVDVPGPANYGYTF. The CDR3, as DNA: TGCAGCGTTGACGTCCCAGGGCCAGCTAACTATGGCTACACCTTC. The V call is TRBV29-1, the J call TRBJ1-2, with D possibly matching TRBD1 (5 bases). The CDR3 has 15 amino acids. Germline V gives CDR1 SQVTM, CDR2 ANQGSEA. Trimming cost V 3 bases and J 0 bases, with 14 bases left between them.

This clonotype was observed many times. The chain links TRBV6-4 to TRBJ1-1; 7 bases are shared with TRBD1. Germline values: CDR1 MRHNA, CDR2 SNTAGT. With V trimmed by 8 bases and J by 3 bases, 9 bases remained unmatched. This CDR3 is built from 14 residues. CDR3 coding DNA: TGTGCCAGCTCCCGGACAGGCGGGGACACTGAAGCTTTCTTT. It codes for CASSRTGGDTEAFF.

This clonotype showed up just a few times. The gene calls are TRBV9 and TRBJ1-1; no firm D call. Germline V gene lookup returns CDR1 SGDLS and CDR2 YYNGEE. The germline V and J ends were trimmed by 3 bases and 3 bases, with 9 bases remaining between them. The length of the CDR3 is 13 residues. CDR3 bases: TGTGCCAGCAGCGCGACGTACCACACTGAAGCTTTCTTT. This translates into CASSATYHTEAFF.

This clonotype was observed at least ten times. CDR3 sequence: CSARDLNRVLNYNEQFF. The CDR3 DNA is TGCAGTGCTAGAGATCTGAATCGTGTCCTCAACTACAATGAGCAGTTCTTC. This chain joins TRBV20-1 and TRBJ2-1; D not certain. The ends were cut back, 0 bases at V and 3 bases at J, with 18 bases in the middle. CDR3 size: 17 residues. Looked up from germline, CDR1 is DFQATT and CDR2 is SNEGSKA (reference sequence).

This clonotype was seen a few times. A single base separates this from a much larger clone, so it may be a read error. The chain joins TRBV20-1 to TRBJ2-3, with 8 positions matching TRBD2. The V gene's germline CDR1 is DFQATT and CDR2 SNEGSKA (reference sequence). This CDR3 comprises 14 residues. J gave up 7 bases and V 5 bases, and 11 bases lay outside the gene matches. Here the CDR3 reads CSAPSGRGANTQYF. In DNA form, the CDR3 reads TGCAGTGCTCCAAGCGGGAGAGGGGCAAATACGCAGTATTTT.

The rearrangement uses TRBV20-1 and TRBJ2-2; 10 bases map to TRBD2. The trim removed 6 bases at V and 7 bases at J, leaving 14 bases unmatched. The CDR3 contains 16 residues. Germline CDR1 DFQATT, CDR2 SNEGSKA (reference sequence). The CDR3 spells CSATYGLAGVVGELFF. The CDR3 DNA reads TGCAGTGCCACCTATGGGCTAGCGGGAGTCGTCGGGGAGCTGTTTTTT.

This clonotype has a count of ten or more. The chain is built from TRBV6-5 and TRBJ1-3; D may be TRBD1 (5 bases). CDR1 and CDR2 (germline): MNHEY, SVGAGI. The germline V and J ends were trimmed by 10 bases and 8 bases, with 15 bases remaining between them. The CDR3 sequence is 12 residues long. The CDR3 DNA is TGTGCCACCACAGGTTGGTCGGACACCATATATTTT. Encoded protein: CATTGWSDTIYF.

About this clonotype itself: A read error may account for a junction end that differs from germline. CDR3 sequence (DNA): TGTGCTAGCAGCTTGGGATATAGCGGTTACAATGAGCAGTTCTTC. This gives the protein CASSLGYSGYNEQFF. J is TRBJ2-1 and V is TRBV5-6; D perhaps matches TRBD2 (6 bases). The germline gives CDR1 SGHDT, CDR2 YYEEEE. This CDR3 is built from 15 residues. Full variable domain (remainder filled in from reference TRBV5-6 and TRBJ2-1): DAGVTQSPTHLIKTRGQQVTLRCSPKSGHDTVSWYQQALGQGPQFIFQYYEEEERQRGNFPDRFSGHQFPNYSSELNVNALLLGDSALYLCASSLGYSGYNEQFFGPGTRLTVL.

This clonotype is categorized as medium-sized (0.01 to 0.1%). CDR3 loop: CSARAVYEQYF. The DNA for the CDR3 is TGCAGTGCTAGAGCAGTCTACGAGCAGTACTTC. J is TRBJ2-7 and V is TRBV20-1; no definite D call. Trimming removed 1 base at V and 3 bases at J, with 4 bases between. Germline CDR1 reads DFQATT; CDR2 reads SNEGSKA (reference sequence). There are 11 residues in the CDR3.

This chain uses TRBV10-3 with TRBJ1-1, with D unclear. Germline V gene data show CDR1 as ENHRY and CDR2 as SYGVKD. V was pared by 7 bases and J by 1 base, with 19 bases between. The CDR3 sequence is 16 residues long. For the CDR3, the DNA is TGTGCCATCACTATGGCCCCCTCTGGAGAGAACACTGAAGCTTTCTTT. Its protein is CAITMAPSGENTEAFF.